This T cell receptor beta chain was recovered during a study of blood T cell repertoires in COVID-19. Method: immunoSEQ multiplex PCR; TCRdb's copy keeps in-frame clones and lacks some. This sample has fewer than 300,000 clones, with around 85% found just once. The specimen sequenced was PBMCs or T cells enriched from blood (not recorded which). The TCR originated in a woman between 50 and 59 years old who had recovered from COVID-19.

The DNA of the CDR3 is TGTGCCAGCAGACTAACAGGTATTGGTAACACTGAAGCTTTCTTT. This sequence encodes CASRLTGIGNTEAFF. The genes are TRBV27 and TRBJ1-1, with a tentative D call TRBD1 (5 bases). Germline V lookup: CDR1 MNHEY, CDR2 SMNVEV (reference sequence). The CDR3 consists of 15 residues. With 6 bases removed from V and 2 bases from J, the gap between germline ends came to 16 bases.